This record concerns one T cell receptor (beta chain) sequence. Repertoires were generated with immunoSEQ multiplex PCR, while TCRdb's copy carries only in-frame clones and drops some. The table has some 91,000 clones, over 80% seen once; the top ten hold about an eighth. The sample is drawn from a study of blood T cell repertoires in COVID-19. The trim removed 4 bases at V and 6 bases at J, leaving 6 bases unmatched. CDR1 LNHDA and CDR2 SQIVND come from the germline V gene (reference sequence). The CDR3 sequence is 16 residues long. This chain links TRBV19 with TRBJ2-4, with 13 bases matching TRBD2. The TCR comes from a human donor in a cohort sampled during active COVID-19. The sample taken for sequencing was peripheral blood. CDR3 residues: CASSTTSGGPANIQYF. CDR3 DNA sequence: TGTGCCAGTAGTACGACTAGCGGGGGGCCGGCAAACATTCAGTACTTC.